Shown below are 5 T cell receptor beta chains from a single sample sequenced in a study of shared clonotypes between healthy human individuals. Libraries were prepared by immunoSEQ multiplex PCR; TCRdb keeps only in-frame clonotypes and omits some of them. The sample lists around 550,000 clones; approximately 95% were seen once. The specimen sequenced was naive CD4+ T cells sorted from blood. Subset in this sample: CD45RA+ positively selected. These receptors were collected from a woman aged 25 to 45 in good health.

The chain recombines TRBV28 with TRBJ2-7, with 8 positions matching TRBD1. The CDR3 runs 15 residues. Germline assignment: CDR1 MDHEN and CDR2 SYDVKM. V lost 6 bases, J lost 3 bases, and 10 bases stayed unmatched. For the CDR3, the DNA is TGTGCCAGCAGGTACCCCGGGACAGGTGGCTACGAGCAGTACTTC. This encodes CASRYPGTGGYEQYF.

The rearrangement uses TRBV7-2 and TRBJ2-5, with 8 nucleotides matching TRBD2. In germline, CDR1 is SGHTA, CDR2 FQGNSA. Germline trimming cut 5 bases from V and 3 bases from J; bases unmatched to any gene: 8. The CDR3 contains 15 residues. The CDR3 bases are TGTGCCAGCAGCAGAATATTACTAGCGGAAGAGACCCAGTACTTC. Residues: CASSRILLAEETQYF. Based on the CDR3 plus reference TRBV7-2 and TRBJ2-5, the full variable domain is GAGVSQSPSNKVTEKGKDVELRCDPISGHTALYWYRQSLGQGLEFLIYFQGNSAPDKSGLPSDRFSAERTGGSVSTLTIQRTQQEDSAVYLCASSRILLAEETQYFGPGTRLLVL.

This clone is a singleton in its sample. CDR3: CASSSGTEYSPLHF. The CDR3 DNA reads as TGCGCCAGCAGCTCCGGTACCGAATATTCACCCCTCCACTTT. The genes are TRBV5-1 and TRBJ1-6; D gene ambiguous. The length of the CDR3 is 14 residues. Trimming removed 3 bases at V and 8 bases at J, with 12 bases between. Germline values: CDR1 SGHRS, CDR2 YFSETQ. The full variable domain, in which reference TRBV5-1 and TRBJ1-6 provide the parts outside the CDR3, is KAGVTQTPRYLIKTRGQQVTLSCSPISGHRSVSWYQQTPGQGLQFLFEYFSETQRNKGNFPGRFSGRQFSNSRSEMNVSTLELGDSALYLCASSSGTEYSPLHFGNGTRLTVT.

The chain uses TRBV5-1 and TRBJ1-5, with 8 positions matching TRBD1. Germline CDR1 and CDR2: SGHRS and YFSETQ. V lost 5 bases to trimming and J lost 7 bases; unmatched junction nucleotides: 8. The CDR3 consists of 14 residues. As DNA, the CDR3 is TGCGCCAGCAGTCGGACAGGGCAGGGGCAGCCCCAGCATTTT. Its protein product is CASSRTGQGQPQHF. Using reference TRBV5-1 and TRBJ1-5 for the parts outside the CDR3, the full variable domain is KAGVTQTPRYLIKTRGQQVTLSCSPISGHRSVSWYQQTPGQGLQFLFEYFSETQRNKGNFPGRFSGRQFSNSRSEMNVSTLELGDSALYLCASSRTGQGQPQHFGDGTRLSIL.

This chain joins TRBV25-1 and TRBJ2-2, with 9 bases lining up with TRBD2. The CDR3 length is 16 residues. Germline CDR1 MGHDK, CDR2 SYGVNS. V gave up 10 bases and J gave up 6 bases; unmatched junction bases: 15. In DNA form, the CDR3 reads TGTGCCACCAACTTTAAGGGACTAGCTCGTCCCGGGGAGCTGTTTTTT. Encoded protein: CATNFKGLARPGELFF.